The T cell receptor (beta chain) described here comes from a study of cytomegalovirus exposure and HLA in healthy donors. Study as a whole: An early release of data contained about 85 million unique TCRs, which came from HLA-typed donors. Genotyping showed 75% to 90% of 398 donors falling in the Caucasian-associated ancestry cluster.

PCR employed 60 Vbeta and 13 Jbeta primers. Here immunoSEQ multiplex PCR was the method, and the copy in TCRdb shows in-frame clones only, minus some. The sample includes over 150,000 clones, over 65% of them seen just once. Overall study results and limits: Among immune exposure information, only CMV serostatus was available. Excluded: some indistinguishable V segments such as TRBV6-2 and TRBV6-3.

V was cut by 6 bases and J by 2 bases, with 16 bases left in between. Germline assignment: CDR1 MDHEN and CDR2 SYDVKM. CDR3 length equals 15 residues. Comment on this clone: The target antigen is unknown.

The chain recombines TRBV28 with TRBJ1-2, with TRBD1 as a possible D gene (5 bases). The TCR comes from a man aged 25 to 45 in good health and CMV-seronegative. Source material: PBMCs. Here the CDR3 DNA reads TGTGCCAGCAGCGACGCTTCAGGGCACAACTATGGCTACACCTTC. Protein: CASSDASGHNYGYTF.